This TCR beta chain was recovered during a study of T cell responses to AZD1222 COVID-19 vaccine (dated by TCRdb to the early 2020s). Context from the whole study: AZD1222 recipients whose second dose came at about 4 weeks and those whose second dose came at about 12 weeks were combined into one group, since spike-specific TCR depth and breadth did not differ between the two schedules. Trial participants were enrolled into age subgroups of 18-55, 56-69 and 70-plus years, which contained roughly 140, 27 and 60 TCR-sequenced participants, respectively. TCR sequencing covered approximately 230 trial participants: 200 to 220 given two doses of AZD1222 and approximately 25 given two doses of MenACWY control vaccine.

As regards this clone: The specificity of this receptor is unknown. Base qualities are not recorded, but no much larger clone differs from it by a single base.

What the time point label conveys for this sample: baseline before first vaccination. Vaccinee samples came from UK trials COV001 and COV002, including a single-blind randomized controlled phase 2/3 trial of AZD1222 (ChAdOx1 nCoV-19) in healthy adults. For TCRbeta chain sequencing, PBMC samples from trial participants were taken at day 0 and at day 28 after the second dose. General conclusions and limits of the study: Epitopes outside the regions mutated in the B.1.351 and B.1.1.7 variants were reportedly recognized by nearly half of the unique spike-specific TCRs. In the small 56-69-year group, the increase in depth fell short of significance, most likely because of low power. Because no samples from the day 14 peak response were available, repertoires could be characterized only after the peak T cell response. A significant rise in spike-specific TCR breadth and depth was observed after two AZD1222 doses relative to day 0 and relative to MenACWY recipients. Conclusions about previously exposed vaccinees are limited because only 5 or 6 AZD1222 recipients were SARS-CoV-2 seropositive at baseline. The whole spike protein was spanned by vaccine-associated CD4 TCRs, and dominant responses were seen in regions 160-218 and 743-854. Participants were mostly white British and included more females than males, and it was suggested by the authors that clonal diversity may have been underestimated.

The V and J ends are trimmed by 10 bases and 5 bases, leaving 20 bases between them. Taken from cysteine to phenylalanine, the CDR3 has 14 residues. Only the CDR3 DNA stays, 42 bases, in frame from base 1. The germline V gene (reference sequence) sets CDR1 to LNHDA and CDR2 to SQIVND. The CDR3 regions of human TCRbeta chains were analyzed by immunosequencing. From the authors' description of their analysis: Repertoire TCRs were matched against a reference library of SARS-CoV-2-specific TCRs generated with the MIRA antigen-specificity platform. Breadth was defined as the fraction of unique TCRs that were SARS-CoV-2-associated, and depth was defined as the fraction of total T cells that were SARS-CoV-2-associated. Each spike-specific TCR was assigned to its reactive spike region and to a CD4 or CD8 class using the MIRA data. Log10-transformed breadth and depth values were compared by one-way ANOVA with Sidak's multiple comparisons tests. TCRdb re-hosts the immuneACCESS table, in-frame sequences only. Its copies lack some clones; in the studies checked, an unresolved V gene accounts for under half of them, and the cause for the rest is not known. V, J and clone size derive from that table, while D and trimming were established from the DNA sequence. The sample includes over 100,000 clones, with 75% to 90% observed a single time. Clones ranked in the top ten supply under 20% of the sample.

This TCR was recovered from an adult in good health. The sample in question was peripheral blood, obtained on day 0 of AZD1222 vaccination. The chain is encoded by TRBV19 joined to TRBJ2-5; the D call is tentative, TRBD1 or TRBD2, as each matches 6 bases. The encoded CDR3 is CATQMSGAGETQYF. Read as DNA, the sequence is TGTGCCACCCAGATGTCGGGGGCGGGGGAGACCCAGTACTTC.